This T cell receptor (beta chain) was found in a study of blood T cell repertoires in COVID-19. Study in general: Collection of acute and convalescent COVID-19 samples took place in the United States, Italy and Spain. From T cells, B-cell-depleted T cells, or PBMCs came the material, which was cDNA or gDNA.

J lost 1 base, V lost 6 bases, and 6 bases had no gene match. This CDR3 contains 15 residues. Germline CDR1 reads MNHEY; CDR2 reads SVGEGT. Per the original data handling: Estimation of nucleated cell counts was performed using reference gene primer amplification. The protocol was immunoSEQ multiplex PCR, while the TCRdb copy is restricted to in-frame clones and leaves out a portion. The DNA gave D and trimming, while V, J and clone size come from that table. The sample records about 230,000 clones, approximately 82% being singletons. This sequence joins TRBV6-2 or TRBV6-3 and TRBJ1-1, with 9 bases fitting TRBD1. The TCR comes from a woman in her thirties or forties who had recovered from COVID-19. The sample taken for sequencing was peripheral blood. The CDR3 protein is CASSQTGGGNTEAFF. CDR3 nucleotide sequence: TGTGCCAGCAGCCAGACAGGGGGAGGGAACACTGAAGCTTTCTTT.